Each of the 24 T cell receptor beta chains below was sequenced from the same sample in a study of blood T cell repertoires in COVID-19. Using immunoSEQ multiplex PCR, the repertoire was profiled, and TCRdb retains in-frame clones only, with some absent. Among roughly 90,000 clones listed, 85% were seen once. Material: peripheral blood. Source of these receptors: a man at least 80 years old with acute or convalescent COVID-19.

The chain couples TRBV28 to TRBJ2-3; TRBD1 is a possible D gene (5 bases). The CDR3 covers 14 residues. Trimming removed 5 bases from V and 1 base from J, with 10 bases in between. Germline CDR1 MDHEN, CDR2 SYDVKM. The CDR3: CASSTQQGTDTQYF. The DNA for the CDR3 is TGTGCCAGCAGTACGCAACAGGGCACAGATACGCAGTATTTT.

This chain joins TRBV7-3 and TRBJ2-3; 11 bases are shared with TRBD1. Germline CDR1 SGHTA, CDR2 FQGTGA. The CDR3 consists of 19 residues. V was pared by 1 base and J by 4 bases, with 13 bases of the junction left unmatched. In nucleotides, the CDR3 is TGTGCCAGCAGCTTAAGGGCCAGGACCGGGACAGGGGGAGCAGATACGCAGTATTTT. Protein product: CASSLRARTGTGGADTQYF.

In its sample, this clone was seen a few times. The rearrangement uses TRBV7-8 and TRBJ2-3, with 8 bases fitting TRBD2. V trimming: 7 bases; J trimming: 0 bases; junction bases outside the gene matches: 15. CDR3 length: 18 residues. CDR1 is SGHVS and CDR2 is FQNEAQ in the germline V gene. CDR3 sequence (DNA): TGTGCCAGCACCACACAGGGTAGTAGCGGGATTAGCACAGATACGCAGTATTTT. It yields the protein CASTTQGSSGISTDTQYF.

This rearrangement joins TRBV5-1 to TRBJ2-1; 11 bases map to TRBD2. Germline CDR1 and CDR2: SGHRS and YFSETQ. V lost 4 bases, J lost 9 bases, and 9 bases stayed unmatched. This CDR3 is built from 15 residues. The CDR3 coding sequence is TGCGCCAGCAGCACTTTACTAGCGGGAGAAGGTGAGCAGTTCTTC. It is translated as CASSTLLAGEGEQFF. The complete variable domain, with remaining parts taken from reference TRBV5-1 and TRBJ2-1, reads KAGVTQTPRYLIKTRGQQVTLSCSPISGHRSVSWYQQTPGQGLQFLFEYFSETQRNKGNFPGRFSGRQFSNSRSEMNVSTLELGDSALYLCASSTLLAGEGEQFFGPGTRLTVL.

This chain links TRBV7-8 with TRBJ1-1; D may be TRBD1 (6 bases). V shed 7 bases and J shed 0 bases, with 18 bases lying between them. The CDR3 is 16 residues long. The germline CDR1 and CDR2 sequences are SGHVS and FQNEAQ. This CDR3 reads CASIKQGGRMNTEAFF. In nucleotides, the CDR3 is TGTGCCAGCATTAAACAGGGCGGGAGGATGAACACTGAAGCTTTCTTT. Full variable domain (rest looked up from reference TRBV7-8 and TRBJ1-1): GAGVSQSPRYKVAKRGQDVALRCDPISGHVSLFWYQQALGQGPEFLTYFQNEAQLDKSGLPSDRFFAERPEGSVSTLKIQRTQQEDSAVYLCASIKQGGRMNTEAFFGQGTRLTVV.

The chain has TRBV7-9 and TRBJ2-7, with a tentative D call TRBD1 (5 bases). Germline-derived CDR1 and CDR2 are SEHNR and FQNEAQ (reference sequence). V was clipped by 5 bases and J by 4 bases, with 18 bases between them. The CDR3 sequence is 15 residues long. The CDR3 nucleotides are TGTGCCAGCAGCGTGGACACCGACCCAATTTACGAGCAGTACTTC. This gives the protein CASSVDTDPIYEQYF.

This clone was detected a few times. This rearrangement joins TRBV10-3 to TRBJ1-1; 8 bases map to TRBD1. Germline V CDR1 and CDR2: ENHRY, SYGVKD. The CDR3 has 13 residues. V shed 6 bases and J 5 bases; nucleotides not matched to a gene: 5. CDR3 in amino acids: CAIRGDRKTEAFF. The CDR3 DNA reads as TGTGCCATCAGGGGGGACAGGAAAACTGAAGCTTTCTTT.

The chain carries TRBV4-2 and TRBJ2-2, with 7 nucleotides matching TRBD1. The CDR3 extends over 15 amino acids. Trimming took 3 bases from V and 6 from J; bases not matched to a gene: 7. Germline CDR1 reads LGHNA; CDR2 reads YNFKEQ. The CDR3 loop is CASSQGDSRPGELFF. Written as DNA, the CDR3 is TGTGCCAGCAGCCAGGGGGACAGCCGGCCCGGGGAGCTGTTTTTT.

This chain links TRBV24-1 with TRBJ2-1; TRBD1 aligns across 8 bases. The V and J ends lost 1 base and 5 bases, in that order; junction bases with no gene match: 6. Germline V CDR1 and CDR2: KGHDR, SFDVKD. This CDR3 is 16 amino acids long. The CDR3: CATSDFTGGSDNEQFF. The DNA of the CDR3 is TGTGCCACCAGTGATTTCACAGGGGGAAGTGACAATGAGCAGTTCTTC.

The chain recombines TRBV19 with TRBJ2-6, with 9 bases lining up with TRBD1. The germline V gene encodes CDR1 LNHDA and CDR2 SQIVND (reference sequence). The CDR3 loop spans 16 amino acids. Germline trimming cut 5 bases from V and 2 bases from J; bases unmatched to any gene: 4. CDR3 DNA: TGTGCCAGTAGTGAGGACAGGGGCGCTGGGGCCAACGTCCTGACTTTC. Protein: CASSEDRGAGANVLTF.

This chain uses TRBV2 with TRBJ1-1, with D possibly matching TRBD1 (6 bases). The ends were cut back, 6 bases at V and 4 bases at J, with 15 bases in the middle. The CDR3 is made up of 14 amino acids. CDR1 is SNHLY and CDR2 is FYNNEI in the germline V gene. CDR3 residues: CASRKQGRGTEAFF. CDR3 in DNA: TGTGCCAGCAGGAAACAGGGTAGGGGCACTGAAGCTTTCTTT.

The rearrangement uses TRBV5-1 and TRBJ2-5, with 7 bases fitting TRBD1. There are 15 residues in the CDR3. Germline values: CDR1 SGHRS, CDR2 YFSETQ. The trim removed 0 bases at V and 1 base at J, leaving 3 bases unmatched. The chain's CDR3 is CASSLGTGFQETQYF. The CDR3 DNA sequence: TGCGCCAGCAGCTTGGGGACAGGTTTCCAAGAGACCCAGTACTTC.

V is TRBV27 and J is TRBJ1-5; D possibly corresponds to TRBD1 (5 bases). Germline assignment: CDR1 MNHEY and CDR2 SMNVEV (reference sequence). The CDR3 totals 17 residues. The V gene lost 5 bases and the J gene lost 1 base, with 18 bases spanning the gap. CDR3 nucleotides: TGTGCCAGCAGTCCATACCAGGGTTTCGGGAGCAATCAGCCCCAGCATTTT. It codes for CASSPYQGFGSNQPQHF.

The chain recombines TRBV19 with TRBJ1-1; TRBD1 matches 7 bases. The CDR3 extends over 13 amino acids. CDR1 LNHDA and CDR2 SQIVND come from the germline V gene (reference sequence). V was pared by 7 bases and J by 0 bases, with 2 bases of the junction left unmatched. DNA for the CDR3: TGTGCCAGTAATGGACAGGTGAACACTGAAGCTTTCTTT. Protein: CASNGQVNTEAFF.

CDR3 nucleotides: TGTGCCAGCAGCAAAGCGCTTAGGCCCGGGACAGGGGGTTTCTTC. The encoded protein is CASSKALRPGTGGFF. The rearrangement joins TRBV21-1 to TRBJ2-1; TRBD1 reflects the table's D call only, with no check against the DNA. TRBV21-1 is recorded as a pseudogene. The CDR3 has 15 residues.

J is TRBJ1-3 and V is TRBV30, with 7 bases fitting TRBD1. Germline CDR1 GTSNPN, CDR2 SVGIG (reference sequence). V shed 7 bases, J shed 0 bases, and the junction held 6 bases outside the gene matches. The CDR3 spans 14 residues. The CDR3 sequence is CASHGTASGNTIYF. The DNA for the CDR3 is TGTGCCTCGCATGGGACAGCCTCTGGAAACACCATATATTTT.

This clone was seen only once. The J gene is TRBJ2-7, the V gene TRBV6-5; possible D gene TRBD2, 5 bases. Germline V gives CDR1 MNHEY, CDR2 SVGAGI. The CDR3 is made up of 13 amino acids. V was trimmed by 6 bases and J by 2 bases, leaving 11 bases between them. The CDR3 is CASRGRETYEQYF. In nucleotides, the CDR3 is TGTGCCAGCAGAGGACGGGAAACCTACGAGCAGTACTTC.

This rearrangement joins TRBV16 to TRBJ2-3, with 10 bases lining up with TRBD2. The CDR3 is 16 amino acids. From germline, CDR1 is KGHSY and CDR2 FQNENV. V trimming: 5 bases; J trimming: 8 bases; junction bases outside the gene matches: 13. The CDR3 reads CASSIMASGSTGTQYF. The CDR3 bases are TGTGCCAGCAGCATAATGGCTAGCGGGAGCACCGGTACGCAGTATTTT. Full variable domain (missing parts from reference TRBV16 and TRBJ2-3): GEEVAQTPKHLVRGEGQKAKLYCAPIKGHSYVFWYQQVLKNEFKFLISFQNENVFDETGMPKERFSAKCLPNSPCSLEIQATKLEDSAVYFCASSIMASGSTGTQYFGPGTRLTVL.

V is TRBV2 and J is TRBJ2-4; 11 positions agree with TRBD1. CDR1 is SNHLY, CDR2 FYNNEI, per germline. The CDR3 totals 13 residues. The J segment lost 8 bases and the V segment lost 5 bases, leaving 2 bases of the junction unmatched. This chain's CDR3 is CASSRTGGDIQYF. CDR3 in DNA: TGTGCCAGCAGTCGGACAGGGGGCGACATTCAGTACTTC.

The chain combines TRBV6-5 with TRBJ2-1; 9 nucleotides match TRBD2. The CDR3 totals 14 residues. Germline V lookup: CDR1 MNHEY, CDR2 SVGAGI. V lost 9 bases, J lost 7 bases, and 10 bases stayed unmatched. Here the CDR3 DNA reads TGTGCCAGTAGAGAGAGCGGGAGGTATAATGAGCAGTTCTTC. It is translated as CASRESGRYNEQFF.

This chain uses TRBV5-1 with TRBJ1-2; D remains ambiguous. The length of the CDR3 is 19 residues. Germline V gene lookup returns CDR1 SGHRS and CDR2 YFSETQ. Trimming pared 3 bases from V and 1 base from J, leaving 25 bases between. DNA of the CDR3: TGCGCCAGCAGCTCCATGCTGGGAACTGGAGACTACTTTAACTATGGCTACACCTTC. Its protein is CASSSMLGTGDYFNYGYTF.

The chain joins TRBV9 to TRBJ1-6, with 7 bases that match TRBD1. Trimming removed 4 bases from V and 9 bases from J; junction bases left unmatched: 10. The germline CDR1 and CDR2 sequences are SGDLS and YYNGEE. CDR3 length: 15 residues. The CDR3 nucleotides read TGTGCCAGCAGCTCCCGACAGGGAATGATTTCACCCCTCCACTTT. Amino acid sequence: CASSSRQGMISPLHF.

This chain's CDR3 is CASSYVQGGNTGELFF. DNA for the CDR3: TGTGCCAGCAGTTACGTGCAGGGAGGAAACACCGGGGAGCTGTTTTTT. This rearrangement joins TRBV6-2 or TRBV6-3 to TRBJ2-2; D might be TRBD2 (6 bases). The germline V gene has CDR1 MNHEY and CDR2 SVGEGT. V was pared by 2 bases and J by 2 bases, with 12 bases between. The CDR3 contains 16 residues.

J is TRBJ1-1 and V is TRBV11-2, with a weak D call TRBD1 (6 bases). The V end lost 8 bases, the J end lost 1 base, and 17 bases lay between the germline ends. The V gene's germline CDR1 is SGHAT and CDR2 FQNNGV. CDR3 length: 15 amino acids. In nucleotides, the CDR3 is TGTGCCAGCTCCCCCAGGGGAGGGGCGAACACTGAAGCTTTCTTT. Translated: CASSPRGGANTEAFF. Using reference TRBV11-2 and TRBJ1-1 for the parts outside the CDR3, the full variable domain is EAGVAQSPRYKIIEKRQSVAFWCNPISGHATLYWYQQILGQGPKLLIQFQNNGVVDDSQLPKDRFSAERLKGVDSTLKIQPAKLEDSAVYLCASSPRGGANTEAFFGQGTRLTVV.